The sequence of this TCR beta chain was determined in a study of cytomegalovirus exposure and HLA in healthy donors. V lost 5 bases, J lost 7 bases, and 14 bases lay in between. Germline assignment: CDR1 MNHNS and CDR2 SASEGT. The CDR3 is made up of 13 amino acids. With 60 Vbeta and 13 Jbeta primers, the PCR was carried out. Only in-frame clones appear in the TCRdb table, and some are missing; sequencing was by immunoSEQ multiplex PCR. The table lists about 210,000 clones, about four fifths of them singletons. This receptor was taken from a woman aged 50 to 60 in good health and CMV-seropositive. Sequencing used PBMCs. The V gene is TRBV6-1, the J gene TRBJ2-5; D is ambiguous. CDR3 loop: CASSSTVGGTQYF. In DNA form, the CDR3 reads TGTGCCAGCAGTTCGACTGTAGGCGGGACCCAGTACTTC.